This TCR beta chain was identified in a study of cytomegalovirus exposure and HLA in healthy donors. The PCR was carried out with 60 Vbeta primers and 13 Jbeta primers. The protocol was immunoSEQ multiplex PCR, while the TCRdb copy is restricted to in-frame clones and leaves out a portion. The sample lists about 71,000 clones, roughly two thirds seen once, with about 7.6% in the top ten. The receptor comes from a man aged 40-55 years in good health and CMV-seropositive. The sample consisted of PBMCs.

The CDR3 DNA reads TGTGCCAGCAGCCCCGGACCTAGGGGAAGCTACGAGCAGTACTTC. Protein sequence: CASSPGPRGSYEQYF. The V call is TRBV5-6, the J call TRBJ2-7; TRBD1 might be the D (5 bases). The germline V gene has CDR1 SGHDT and CDR2 YYEEEE. V lost 4 bases, J lost 3 bases, and 17 bases lay in between. The CDR3 runs to 15 residues.